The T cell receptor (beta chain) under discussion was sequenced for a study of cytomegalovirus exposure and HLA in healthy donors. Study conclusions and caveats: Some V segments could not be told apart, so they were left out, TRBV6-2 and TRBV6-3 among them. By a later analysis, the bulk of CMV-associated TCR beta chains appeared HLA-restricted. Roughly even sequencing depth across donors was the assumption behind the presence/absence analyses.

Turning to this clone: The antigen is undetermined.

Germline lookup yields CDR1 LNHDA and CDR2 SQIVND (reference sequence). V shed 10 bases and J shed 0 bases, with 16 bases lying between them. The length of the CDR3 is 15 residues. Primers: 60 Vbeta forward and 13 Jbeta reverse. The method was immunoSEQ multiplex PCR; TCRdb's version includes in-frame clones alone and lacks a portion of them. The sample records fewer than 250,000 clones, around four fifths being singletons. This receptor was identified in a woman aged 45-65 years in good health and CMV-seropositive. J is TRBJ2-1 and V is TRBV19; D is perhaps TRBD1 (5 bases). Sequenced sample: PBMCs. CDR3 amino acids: CATRKATASYNEQFF. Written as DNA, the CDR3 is TGTGCCACCCGGAAGGCGACAGCCTCCTACAATGAGCAGTTCTTC.